This entry is about one TCR beta chain. The antigen is not known. Trimming removed 3 bases from V and 4 bases from J; junction bases left unmatched: 6. This CDR3 has 15 residues. Germline V CDR1 and CDR2: SNHLY, FYNNEI. The data derive from a study of blood T cells in healthy people across ages. Study background: About one barcoded beta molecule was captured per two T cells (by template switching). Study-wide findings and caveats: Unsorted PBMCs blocked a conclusive comparison of naive and antigen-experienced cells. Nothing was known about donor CMV status, and this possibly confounded expanded clonotype changes.

A sample-barcoded 5' primer and a J-beta primer mix were used in a second PCR of about 6 to 11 cycles. A 12-random-nucleotide template-switch adaptor tagged each cDNA molecule. In TCRdb, the 5' RACE reads were re-called with MiXCR into one record per CDR3 protein. The sample records approximately 850,000 distinct CDR3 sequences, approximately 44% being singletons. The source material was blood. The rearrangement uses TRBV2 and TRBJ2-3, with 8 bases fitting TRBD2. The receptor comes from a man aged 60 to 69 in good health. This CDR3 reads CASSDLRGGADTQYF. In nucleotides, the CDR3 is TGTGCCAGCAGTGATCTCCGGGGGGGAGCAGATACGCAGTATTTT. Full variable domain (missing parts from reference TRBV2 and TRBJ2-3): EPEVTQTPSHQVTQMGQEVILRCVPISNHLYFYWYRQILGQKVEFLVSFYNNEISEKSEIFDDQFSVERPDGSNFTLKIRSTKLEDSAMYFCASSDLRGGADTQYFGPGTRLTVL.